This TCR beta chain was recorded in a study of blood T cells in healthy people across ages (dated by TCRdb to 2013 to 2016). Turning to the overall study: Template switching captured roughly one uniquely barcoded TCR beta cDNA molecule per two T cells in model experiments. To track age-related changes in TCR beta repertoire diversity, the study relied on deep sequencing normalized with unique cDNA molecular identifiers. Donors were grouped into four age groups: young (average roughly 16 years), middle-aged (over 35), aged (62) and long-lived (around 80). Donors of different ages were randomly distributed across sequencing lanes to avoid experimental bias. The study analyzed two additional independent replicas of 1 million unique cDNA reads from the same blood draw for two donors, one aged 18 to 30 and one aged 80 or older. The investigation overall reported the following: Compared with the aged group, the long-lived group had more naive CD4+ T cells, fewer expanded clones and increased TCR diversity, a pattern suggesting age selection. Donor CMV infection status was unknown, potentially confounding age-related changes in expanded clonotypes. Observed TCR beta diversity per million T cells fell roughly linearly with age, and a significant reduction was already apparent by age around 40. There was a strong correlation between observed TCR beta diversity and the percentage of naive T cells measured by flow cytometry. Conclusive comparison of naive and antigen-experienced compartments was prevented by the profiling of bulk unsorted PBMCs. Estimates of total diversity based on one million sequenced T cells were regarded as lower bounds and as underestimates.

Counted from cysteine to phenylalanine, this CDR3 has 15 amino acids. Of the read, only the CDR3 DNA is kept; its 45 bases are in frame from base 1. V is cut by 6 bases and J by 2 bases, and the space between the germline ends is 14 bases. Library generation was performed with 5' RACE. The sample was run on an Illumina HiSeq 2500. A second about 7 to 11 cycle PCR used a sample-barcoded 5' primer and a J-beta primer mix. Each TCR beta cDNA molecule received a unique molecular identifier from a template-switch 5' adaptor carrying 12 random nucleotides. Each sample yielded at least 3 million CDR3-containing paired-end reads. The Mint cDNA synthesis kit, primed by a TRBC-specific oligonucleotide, was used to synthesize first-strand cDNA from all RNA. All cDNA was treated with uracil-DNA glycosylase and then went through a first 18-cycle PCR with the universal primers M1SS and BC2_uni_R. The published analysis was carried out like this. Each sample was normalized by randomly selecting 1 million high-quality reads, each carrying a distinct molecular identifier. Reads sharing molecular identifiers were discarded rather than binned into consensus sequences. MiTCR, run with a Q25 quality threshold and the strictest error-elimination algorithm, handled CDR3 identification, clonotype clustering and error correction. A nonparametric unseen species model using Euler transformation provided a lower-bound estimate of total TCR beta diversity. The public reads were reprocessed in TCRdb via fastp at Q25 and MiXCR, keeping in-frame beta chains. Rows with a matching CDR3 protein are joined into one entry that keeps the most common DNA and genes. These V and J calls rely on TCRdb rather than the paper's analysis. Recorded for this sample are about 380,000 distinct CDR3 sequences; 45% to 65% of them occurred a single time. The leading ten clones occupy 51% of the sample.

The donors were roughly 40 Caucasian individuals from Russia, aged 6 to 90 years, who were systemically healthy. Each donor gave about 11 milliliters of peripheral blood, drawn into EDTA-treated Vacutainer tubes. PBMCs were isolated by Ficoll-Paque density-gradient centrifugation, with at least 7 million obtained per sample. Total RNA, at least 5 micrograms per sample, was extracted from PBMCs with Trizol reagent. For every donor, an aliquot of PBMCs went through flow cytometry to measure the percentages of naive CD45RAhigh/CD27high T cells. In regard to this clonotype: No antigen is known for it. No base quality information exists; no much larger clone differs at one position.

Rearrangement joined TRBV12-3 or TRBV12-4 to TRBJ1-5; matching of 6 bases hints at TRBD1 as the D gene. The sequenced sample consisted of blood. The origin of this receptor is a man aged 55-75 years in good health. The nucleotide sequence is given as TGTGCCAGCAGCGAGAACAGGGCTGGCAATCAGCCCCAGCATTTT. Translated, this is CASSENRAGNQPQHF.